These T cell receptor beta chains were read from a single sample in a study of ipilimumab plus nivolumab after autologous stem cell transplantation. TCRdb's copy holds only in-frame clones and misses some; the assay was immunoSEQ multiplex PCR. This repertoire shows around 16,000 clones, around 80% found once; its top ten account for more than 20%. The sequences come from PBMCs, collected in a trial of ipilimumab plus nivolumab as post-transplant consolidation. These receptor sequences come from a male donor with diffuse large B-cell lymphoma. Each CDR3 is given with its conserved first and last residue. A D gene is named only where the DNA matches it firmly. Clone size, where shown, is once, few, many, or a class for clones that have expanded.

V gene	D gene	J gene	clone size	CDR3 protein	CDR3 DNA
TRBV11-2	NA	TRBJ1-6	NA	CASSLGGQSPLHF	TGTGCCAGCAGCTTAGGGGGGCAGTCACCCCTCCACTTT
TRBV2	NA	TRBJ1-6	medium-sized	CASSEAQGRSPLHF	TGTGCCAGCAGTGAAGCTCAGGGCAGGTCACCCCTCCACTTT
TRBV27	NA	TRBJ1-1	NA	CASSLRWNTEAFF	TGTGCCAGCAGTTTAAGGTGGAACACTGAAGCTTTCTTT
TRBV7-2	NA	TRBJ2-1	NA	CASSPVGPNEQFF	TGTGCCAGCAGCCCAGTAGGGCCTAATGAGCAGTTCTTC
TRBV11-3	NA	TRBJ1-2	NA	CASSLDGVGAYGYTF	TGTGCCAGCAGCTTGGACGGCGTTGGGGCCTATGGCTACACCTTC
TRBV7-3	NA	TRBJ1-1	few	CASSSQAQATEAFF	TGTGCCAGCAGCTCCCAAGCACAAGCCACTGAAGCTTTCTTT
TRBV2	TRBD1	TRBJ1-6	few	CASKDRADSPLHF	TGTGCCAGCAAGGACAGGGCGGATTCACCCCTCCACTTT
TRBV9	TRBD2	TRBJ2-7	NA	CASSAGGAGTTYEQYF	TGTGCCAGCAGCGCGGGGGGGGCGGGCACGACCTACGAGCAGTACTTC
TRBV19	TRBD1	TRBJ1-6	NA	CASSIQQGTSSYNSPLHF	TGTGCCAGTAGTATACAACAGGGGACAAGCTCCTATAATTCACCCCTCCACTTT
TRBV28	TRBD1	TRBJ2-7	NA	CASSLPQGMFNEQYF	TGTGCCAGCAGCCTCCCACAGGGGATGTTCAACGAGCAGTACTTC
TRBV9	NA	TRBJ2-7	NA	CASSPREFYEQYF	TGTGCCAGCAGCCCCCGGGAATTCTACGAGCAGTACTTC
TRBV6-5	NA	TRBJ2-7	NA	CASSPLEKPYEQYF	TGTGCCAGCAGCCCCCTGGAGAAACCCTACGAGCAGTACTTC
TRBV27	NA	TRBJ1-4	NA	CASSSLGLHEKLFF	TGTGCCAGCAGTTCCTTGGGACTTCATGAAAAACTGTTTTTT
TRBV18	NA	TRBJ1-1	NA	CASSPPGSVTEAFF	TGTGCCAGCTCACCACCGGGATCCGTGACTGAAGCTTTCTTT
TRBV5-1	NA	TRBJ2-1	NA	CASSLDGGSYNEQFF	TGCGCCAGCAGCTTGGACGGGGGCTCCTACAATGAGCAGTTCTTC
TRBV7-3	NA	TRBJ1-1	NA	CASSYRANTEAFF	TGTGCCAGCAGCTACAGGGCTAACACTGAAGCTTTCTTT
TRBV6-5	NA	TRBJ1-6	NA	CASSYRWDTGYSPLHF	TGTGCCAGCAGTTACCGGTGGGACACGGGGTATTCACCCCTCCACTTT
TRBV25-1	TRBD1	TRBJ1-4	NA	CASSETGGDEKLFF	TGTGCCAGCAGTGAGACAGGGGGGGATGAAAAACTGTTTTTT
TRBV30	NA	TRBJ2-7	few	CAWSWAYEQYF	TGTGCCTGGAGTTGGGCCTACGAGCAGTACTTC
TRBV7-7	TRBD1	TRBJ2-5	few	CASSPLGTGVETQYF	TGTGCCAGCAGCCCACTCGGGACAGGGGTGGAGACCCAGTACTTC
TRBV7-5	NA	TRBJ1-1	NA	CASSPRQGADAFF	TGTGCCAGCAGCCCCAGACAGGGGGCTGACGCTTTCTTT
TRBV10-3	TRBD1	TRBJ2-7	NA	CAISGGSLRDRGYEQYF	TGTGCCATCAGCGGAGGGTCCCTCCGGGACAGGGGTTACGAGCAGTACTTC
TRBV6-1	NA	TRBJ1-5	NA	CASNRNRQQYQPQHF	TGTGCCAGCAACAGGAATAGACAGCAATATCAGCCCCAGCATTTT
TRBV27	NA	TRBJ1-2	NA	CASSQFSSYGYTF	TGTGCCAGCAGTCAGTTTTCAAGTTATGGCTACACCTTC
TRBV2	NA	TRBJ1-5	NA	CASSPGVTLRGNQPQHF	TGTGCCAGCAGTCCCGGGGTCACCCTCCGCGGGAATCAGCCCCAGCATTTT